This T cell receptor beta chain is drawn from a study of shared clonotypes between healthy human individuals. Study-wide background: Three plates each covered CD4 naive and memory; CD8 naive two, CD8 memory one.

TCRdb keeps only in-frame clones here, not all; method: immunoSEQ multiplex PCR. The data contain about 1.5 million clones, approximately 98% of them singletons. In the CD4+ fraction, cells were divided into CD45RA+ naive and CD45RA-negative memory subsets. For this clone: Its antigen is still unknown.

Findings of the study overall: Among donors, the sharing of clonotypes was expected to be influenced by sequencing depth.

In germline, CDR1 is LNHDA, CDR2 SQIVND (reference sequence). CDR3 length: 17 amino acids. Trimming took 7 bases from V and 8 from J; bases not matched to a gene: 11. The sample taken for sequencing was naive CD4+ T cells sorted from blood. Documented subset: CD45RA+ positively selected. V and J are TRBV19 and TRBJ2-1; 16 bases match TRBD2. This sequence originates from a man aged 25-45 years in good health. Written as DNA, the CDR3 is TGTGCCAGTAATATGCCGGGACTAGCGGGAGGGCCGGATGAGCAGTTCTTC. It codes for CASNMPGLAGGPDEQFF. Combining the CDR3 with reference TRBV19 and TRBJ2-1 gives the whole variable domain DGGITQSPKYLFRKEGQNVTLSCEQNLNHDAMYWYRQDPGQGLRLIYYSQIVNDFQKGDIAEGYSVSREKKESFPLTVTSAQKNPTAFYLCASNMPGLAGGPDEQFFGPGTRLTVL.